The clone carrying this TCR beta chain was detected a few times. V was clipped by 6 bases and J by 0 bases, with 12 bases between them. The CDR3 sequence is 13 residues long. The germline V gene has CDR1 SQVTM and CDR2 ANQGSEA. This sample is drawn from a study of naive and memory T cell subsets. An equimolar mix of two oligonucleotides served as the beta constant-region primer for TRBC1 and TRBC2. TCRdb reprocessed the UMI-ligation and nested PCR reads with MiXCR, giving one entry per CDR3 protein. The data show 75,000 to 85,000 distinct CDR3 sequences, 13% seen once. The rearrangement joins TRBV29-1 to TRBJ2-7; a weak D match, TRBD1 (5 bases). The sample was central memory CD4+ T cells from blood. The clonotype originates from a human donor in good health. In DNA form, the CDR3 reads TGCAGCGTCAAACAGGCAAGCTCCTACGAGCAGTACTTC. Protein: CSVKQASSYEQYF.